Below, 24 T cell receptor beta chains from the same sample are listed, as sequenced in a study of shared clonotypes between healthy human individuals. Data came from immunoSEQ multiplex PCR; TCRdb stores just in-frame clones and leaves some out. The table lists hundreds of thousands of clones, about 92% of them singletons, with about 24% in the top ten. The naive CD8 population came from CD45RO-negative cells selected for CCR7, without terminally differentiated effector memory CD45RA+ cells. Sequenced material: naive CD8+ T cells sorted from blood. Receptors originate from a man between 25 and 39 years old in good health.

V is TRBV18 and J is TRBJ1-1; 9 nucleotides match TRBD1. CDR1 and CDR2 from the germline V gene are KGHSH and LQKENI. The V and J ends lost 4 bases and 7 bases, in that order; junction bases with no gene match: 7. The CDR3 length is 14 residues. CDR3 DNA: TGTGCCAGCTCACGCCGGGACAGGGCCGATGAAGCTTTCTTT. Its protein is CASSRRDRADEAFF.

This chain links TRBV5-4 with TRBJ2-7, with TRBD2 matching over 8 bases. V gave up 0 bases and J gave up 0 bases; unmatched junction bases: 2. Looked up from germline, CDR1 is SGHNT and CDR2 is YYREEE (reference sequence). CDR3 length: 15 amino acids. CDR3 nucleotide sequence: TGTGCCAGCAGCTTGGTCGGGGGGGTCTCCTACGAGCAGTACTTC. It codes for CASSLVGGVSYEQYF.

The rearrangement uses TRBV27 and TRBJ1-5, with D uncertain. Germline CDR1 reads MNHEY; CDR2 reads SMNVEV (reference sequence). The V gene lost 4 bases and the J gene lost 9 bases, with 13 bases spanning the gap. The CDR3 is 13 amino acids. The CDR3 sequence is CASSSSGRPPQHF. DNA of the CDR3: TGTGCCAGCAGTTCATCGGGTAGGCCGCCCCAGCATTTT.

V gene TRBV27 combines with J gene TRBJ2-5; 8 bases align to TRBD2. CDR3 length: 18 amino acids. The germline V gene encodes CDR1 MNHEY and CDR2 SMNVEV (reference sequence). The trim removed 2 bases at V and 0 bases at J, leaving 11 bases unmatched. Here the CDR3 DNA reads TGTGCCAGCAGTTTAATGAGCGGGAGCTCCCCGTACCAAGAGACCCAGTACTTC. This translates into CASSLMSGSSPYQETQYF.

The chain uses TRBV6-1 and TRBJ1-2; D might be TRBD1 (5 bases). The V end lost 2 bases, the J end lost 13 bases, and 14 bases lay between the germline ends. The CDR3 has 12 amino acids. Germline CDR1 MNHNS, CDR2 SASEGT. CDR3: CASSETGFLGTF. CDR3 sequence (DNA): TGTGCCAGCAGTGAAACAGGATTCTTAGGCACCTTC.

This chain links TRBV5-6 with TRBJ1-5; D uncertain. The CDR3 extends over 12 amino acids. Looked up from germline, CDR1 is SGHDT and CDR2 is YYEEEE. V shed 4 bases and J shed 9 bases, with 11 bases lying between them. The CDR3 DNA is TGTGCCAGCAGCAAGGGTTCTTGGCCCCAGCATTTT. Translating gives CASSKGSWPQHF.

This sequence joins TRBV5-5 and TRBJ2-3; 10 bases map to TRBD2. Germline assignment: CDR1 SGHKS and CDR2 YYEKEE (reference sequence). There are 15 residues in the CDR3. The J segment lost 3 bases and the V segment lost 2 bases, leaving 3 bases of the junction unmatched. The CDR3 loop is CASSLLAGITDTQYF. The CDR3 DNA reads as TGTGCCAGCAGCTTACTAGCGGGAATTACAGATACGCAGTATTTT.

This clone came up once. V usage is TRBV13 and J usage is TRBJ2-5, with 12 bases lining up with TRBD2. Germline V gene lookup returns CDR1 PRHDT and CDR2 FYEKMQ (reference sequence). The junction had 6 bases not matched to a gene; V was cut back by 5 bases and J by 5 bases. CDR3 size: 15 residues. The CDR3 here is CASSRLAGEAETQYF. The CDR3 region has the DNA TGTGCCAGCAGCCGACTAGCGGGAGAGGCGGAGACCCAGTACTTC.

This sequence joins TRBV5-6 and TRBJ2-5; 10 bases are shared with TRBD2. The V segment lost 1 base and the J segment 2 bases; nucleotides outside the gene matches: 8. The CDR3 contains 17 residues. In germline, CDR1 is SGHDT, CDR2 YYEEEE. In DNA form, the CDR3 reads TGTGCCAGCAGCTTGTCTCAGGGGGGACTAGCGCAAGAGACCCAGTACTTC. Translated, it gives CASSLSQGGLAQETQYF. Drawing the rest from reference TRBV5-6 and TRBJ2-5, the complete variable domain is DAGVTQSPTHLIKTRGQQVTLRCSPKSGHDTVSWYQQALGQGPQFIFQYYEEEERQRGNFPDRFSGHQFPNYSSELNVNALLLGDSALYLCASSLSQGGLAQETQYFGPGTRLLVL.

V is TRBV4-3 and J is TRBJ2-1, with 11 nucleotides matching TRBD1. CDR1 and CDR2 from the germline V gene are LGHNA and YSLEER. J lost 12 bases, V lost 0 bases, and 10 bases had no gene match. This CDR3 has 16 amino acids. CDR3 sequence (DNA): TGCGCCAGCAGCCAAGAGAGGGGACAGGGGGTTGGTGGGCAGTTCTTC. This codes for CASSQERGQGVGGQFF.

The chain's CDR3 is CATRELAGDNEQFF. The CDR3 region has the DNA TGTGCCACTCGAGAACTAGCGGGTGACAATGAGCAGTTCTTC. The V and J genes are TRBV2 and TRBJ2-1; 9 bases are a match to TRBD2. With V trimmed by 10 bases and J by 5 bases, 9 bases remained unmatched. Germline V gene lookup returns CDR1 SNHLY and CDR2 FYNNEI. The CDR3 runs 14 residues. The variable domain in full, completed from reference TRBV2 and TRBJ2-1, reads EPEVTQTPSHQVTQMGQEVILRCVPISNHLYFYWYRQILGQKVEFLVSFYNNEISEKSEIFDDQFSVERPDGSNFTLKIRSTKLEDSAMYFCATRELAGDNEQFFGPGTRLTVL.

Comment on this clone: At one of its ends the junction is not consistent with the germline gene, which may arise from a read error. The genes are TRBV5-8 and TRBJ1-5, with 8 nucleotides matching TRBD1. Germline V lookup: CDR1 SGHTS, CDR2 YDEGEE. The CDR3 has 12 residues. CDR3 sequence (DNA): TGTGCCAGCAGCGCGGACAGGGTGGCATCCCCTTTT. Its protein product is CASSADRVASPF.

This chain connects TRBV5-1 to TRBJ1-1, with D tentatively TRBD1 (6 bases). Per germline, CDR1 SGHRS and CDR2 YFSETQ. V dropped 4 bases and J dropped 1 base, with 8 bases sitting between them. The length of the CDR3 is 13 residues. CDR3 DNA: TGCGCCAGCAGCCCGGGGGCGAACACTGAAGCTTTCTTT. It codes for CASSPGANTEAFF.

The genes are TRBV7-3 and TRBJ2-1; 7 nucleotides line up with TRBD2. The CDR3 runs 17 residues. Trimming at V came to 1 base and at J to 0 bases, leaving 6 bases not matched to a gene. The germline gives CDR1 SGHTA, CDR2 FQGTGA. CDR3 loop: CASSLKVAGYSYNEQFF. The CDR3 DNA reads TGTGCCAGCAGCTTAAAGGTAGCGGGCTACTCCTACAATGAGCAGTTCTTC.

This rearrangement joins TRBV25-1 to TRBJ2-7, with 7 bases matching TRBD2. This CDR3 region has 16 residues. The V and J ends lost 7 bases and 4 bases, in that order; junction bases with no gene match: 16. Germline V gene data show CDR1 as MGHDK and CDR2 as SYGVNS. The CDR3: CASMFESGGSSYEQYF. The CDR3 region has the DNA TGTGCCAGCATGTTTGAAAGTGGCGGGAGCTCTTACGAGCAGTACTTC.

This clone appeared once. The CDR3 nucleotides read TGTGCCAGCTCATCATGGGACTACAATGAGCAGTTCTTC. Its translation: CASSSWDYNEQFF. This chain connects TRBV18 to TRBJ2-1; D ambiguous. Looked up from germline, CDR1 is KGHSH and CDR2 is LQKENI. V lost 5 bases to trimming and J lost 3 bases, with 8 bases between them. CDR3 size: 13 residues.

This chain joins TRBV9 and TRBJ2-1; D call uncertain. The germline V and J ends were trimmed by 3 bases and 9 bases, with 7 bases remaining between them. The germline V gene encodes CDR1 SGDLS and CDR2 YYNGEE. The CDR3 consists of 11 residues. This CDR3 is CASSAHGEQFF. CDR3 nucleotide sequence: TGTGCCAGCAGCGCCCACGGTGAGCAGTTCTTC. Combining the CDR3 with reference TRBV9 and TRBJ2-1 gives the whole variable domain DSGVTQTPKHLITATGQRVTLRCSPRSGDLSVYWYQQSLDQGLQFLIQYYNGEERAKGNILERFSAQQFPDLHSELNLSSLELGDSALYFCASSAHGEQFFGPGTRLTVL.

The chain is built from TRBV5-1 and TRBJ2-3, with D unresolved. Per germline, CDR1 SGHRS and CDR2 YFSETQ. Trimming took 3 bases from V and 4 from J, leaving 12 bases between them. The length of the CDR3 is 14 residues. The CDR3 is CASSSPPRADTQYF. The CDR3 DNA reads TGCGCCAGCAGCTCCCCCCCCCGGGCAGATACGCAGTATTTT. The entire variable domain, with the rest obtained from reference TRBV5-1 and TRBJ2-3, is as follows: KAGVTQTPRYLIKTRGQQVTLSCSPISGHRSVSWYQQTPGQGLQFLFEYFSETQRNKGNFPGRFSGRQFSNSRSEMNVSTLELGDSALYLCASSSPPRADTQYFGPGTRLTVL.

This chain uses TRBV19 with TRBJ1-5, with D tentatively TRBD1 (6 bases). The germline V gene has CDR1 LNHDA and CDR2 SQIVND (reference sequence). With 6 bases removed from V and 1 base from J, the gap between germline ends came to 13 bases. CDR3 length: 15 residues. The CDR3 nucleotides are TGTGCCAGTAGATTGATTAGGGGGAGCAATCAGCCCCAGCATTTT. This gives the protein CASRLIRGSNQPQHF. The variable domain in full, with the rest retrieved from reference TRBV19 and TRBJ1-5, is DGGITQSPKYLFRKEGQNVTLSCEQNLNHDAMYWYRQDPGQGLRLIYYSQIVNDFQKGDIAEGYSVSREKKESFPLTVTSAQKNPTAFYLCASRLIRGSNQPQHFGDGTRLSIL.

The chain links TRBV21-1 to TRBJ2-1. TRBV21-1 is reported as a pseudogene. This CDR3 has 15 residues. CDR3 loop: CAREGATSSYNEQFF. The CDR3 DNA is TGTGCCAGGGAAGGGGCTACTAGCTCCTACAATGAGCAGTTCTTC.

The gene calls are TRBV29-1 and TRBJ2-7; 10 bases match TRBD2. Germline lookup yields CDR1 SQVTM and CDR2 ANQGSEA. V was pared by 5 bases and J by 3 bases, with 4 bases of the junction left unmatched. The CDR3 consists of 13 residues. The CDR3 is CSVRTSGDYEQYF. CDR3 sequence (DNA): TGCAGCGTTAGGACTAGCGGAGACTACGAGCAGTACTTC.

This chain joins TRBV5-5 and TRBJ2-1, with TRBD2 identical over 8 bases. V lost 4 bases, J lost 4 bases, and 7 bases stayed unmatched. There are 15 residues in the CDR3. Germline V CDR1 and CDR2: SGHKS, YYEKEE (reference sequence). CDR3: CASSRAGDKYNEQFF. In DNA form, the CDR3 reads TGTGCCAGCAGCAGAGCGGGAGACAAGTACAATGAGCAGTTCTTC.

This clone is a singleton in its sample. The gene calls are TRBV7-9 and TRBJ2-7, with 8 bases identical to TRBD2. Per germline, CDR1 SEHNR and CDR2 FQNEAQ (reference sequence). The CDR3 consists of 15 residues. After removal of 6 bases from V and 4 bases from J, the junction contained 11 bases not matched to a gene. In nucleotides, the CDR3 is TGTGCCAGCAGTCAAACTAGCGGAGACATATACGAGCAGTACTTC. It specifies CASSQTSGDIYEQYF.

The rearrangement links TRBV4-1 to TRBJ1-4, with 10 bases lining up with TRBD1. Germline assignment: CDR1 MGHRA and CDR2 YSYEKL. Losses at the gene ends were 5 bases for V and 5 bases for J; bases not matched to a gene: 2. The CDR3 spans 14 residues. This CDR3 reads CASSMGQGNEKLFF. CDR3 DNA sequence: TGCGCCAGCAGCATGGGACAGGGGAATGAAAAACTGTTTTTT.